The next 2 T cell receptor beta chains were all read from a single sample in a study of Tregs in tolerant kidney transplant recipients. Sequencing was performed with immunoSEQ multiplex PCR; in TCRdb, only in-frame clones are kept and a portion is missing. The table includes about 3,900 clones, approximately 83% detected once. The source material was Tregs from blood, sampled before the transplant. The receptors here all came from a human donor who received a combined kidney and bone marrow transplant.

Concerning this clone: The junction departs from germline at one end; a sequencing error may be responsible. CDR3 residues: CASSGTTRTGELFF. The CDR3 DNA sequence: TGTGCCAGTAGTGGGACTACGCGGACCGGGGAGCTGTTTTTT. This chain links TRBV2 with TRBJ2-2, with 7 bases aligning to TRBD2. The length of the CDR3 is 14 residues. From germline, CDR1 is SNHLY and CDR2 FYNNEI.

The chain uses TRBV27 and TRBJ2-1; 8 bases are shared with TRBD2. CDR1 and CDR2 (germline): MNHEY, SMNVEV (reference sequence). The V and J ends lost 2 bases and 7 bases, in that order; junction bases with no gene match: 4. The CDR3 runs 14 residues. The CDR3 DNA sequence: TGTGCCAGCAGTTTAGGGACTAGTCGGAATGAGCAGTTCTTC. Its translation: CASSLGTSRNEQFF.